This T cell receptor (beta chain) appears in the sequencing data of a study of T cell responses to AZD1222 COVID-19 vaccine. In regard to this clone: Its antigen is unidentified.

Findings of the study overall: Close to half of spike-specific TCRs reportedly recognize unmutated variant regions. Spike-wide coverage was observed for vaccine-associated CD4 TCRs, with dominant responses at 160-218 and 743-854. Donors skewed white British and female; clonal diversity was possibly underestimated. Baseline seropositivity characterized only a handful of AZD1222 recipients.

This CDR3 region has 13 residues. Germline V gene lookup returns CDR1 MNHEY and CDR2 SVGAGI. Trimming cost V 5 bases and J 6 bases, with 11 bases left between them. Assay: immunoSEQ multiplex PCR; the TCRdb copy retains only in-frame clones and omits some. In the table there are 160,000 or so clones, 75% to 95% of which are singletons. This clonotype was sampled from an adult in good health. The chain links TRBV6-5 to TRBJ1-5, with unresolved D. Specimen: peripheral blood, collected on day 0 of AZD1222 vaccination. The CDR3 DNA is TGTGCCAGCAGTACTGAAGAGACTCAGCCCCAGCATTTT. Translated, it gives CASSTEETQPQHF.